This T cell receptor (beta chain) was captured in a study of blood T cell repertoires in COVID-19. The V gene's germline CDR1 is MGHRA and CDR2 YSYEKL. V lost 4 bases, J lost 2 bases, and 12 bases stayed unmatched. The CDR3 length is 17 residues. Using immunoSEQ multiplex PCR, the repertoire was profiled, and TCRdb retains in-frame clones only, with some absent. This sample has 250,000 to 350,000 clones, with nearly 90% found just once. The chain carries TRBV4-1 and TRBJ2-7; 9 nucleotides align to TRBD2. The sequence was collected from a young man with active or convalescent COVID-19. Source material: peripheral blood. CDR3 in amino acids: CASSPAGFGGGAYEQYF. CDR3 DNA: TGCGCCAGCAGCCCCGCCGGGTTCGGCGGGGGGGCCTACGAGCAGTACTTC.